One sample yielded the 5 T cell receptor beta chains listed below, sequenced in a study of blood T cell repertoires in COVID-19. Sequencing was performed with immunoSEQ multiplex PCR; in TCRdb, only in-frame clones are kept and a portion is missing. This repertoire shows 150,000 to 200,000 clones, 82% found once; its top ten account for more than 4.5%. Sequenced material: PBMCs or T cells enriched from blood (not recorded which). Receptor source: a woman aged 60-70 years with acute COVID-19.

The CDR3 sequence is CASSLGPGGYGYTF. As DNA, the CDR3 is TGTGCCAGTAGTCTCGGACCCGGGGGCTATGGCTACACCTTC. The chain has TRBV19 and TRBJ1-2; a weak D match, TRBD1 (5 bases). From germline, CDR1 is LNHDA and CDR2 SQIVND (reference sequence). The ends were cut back, 5 bases at V and 4 bases at J, with 14 bases in the middle. The CDR3 runs to 14 residues.

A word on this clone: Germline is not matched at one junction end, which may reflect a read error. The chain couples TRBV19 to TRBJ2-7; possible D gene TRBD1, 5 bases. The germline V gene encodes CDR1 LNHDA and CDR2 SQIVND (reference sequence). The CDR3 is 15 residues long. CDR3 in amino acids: CASSISTDYPYVQYF. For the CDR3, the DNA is TGTGCCAGTAGTATCTCGACAGATTATCCGTACGTGCAGTACTTC.

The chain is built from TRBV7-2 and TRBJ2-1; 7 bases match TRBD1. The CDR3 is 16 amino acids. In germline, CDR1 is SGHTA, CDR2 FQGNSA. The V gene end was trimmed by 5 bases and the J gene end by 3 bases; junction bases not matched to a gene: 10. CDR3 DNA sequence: TGTGCCAGCAGCCCATATCCGGGACAGTACTACAATGAGCAGTTCTTC. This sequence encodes CASSPYPGQYYNEQFF.

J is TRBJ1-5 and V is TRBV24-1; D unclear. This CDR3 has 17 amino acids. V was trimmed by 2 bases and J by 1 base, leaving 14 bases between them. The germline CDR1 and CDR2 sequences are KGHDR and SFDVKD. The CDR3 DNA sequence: TGTGCCACCAGTGATTCCCCGAGAGGGTGGAGCAATCAGCCCCAGCATTTT. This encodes CATSDSPRGWSNQPQHF.

In DNA form, the CDR3 reads TGTGCCAGCAGCTTAAGTCAGGGGGTAACTGAAGCTTTCTTT. This gives the protein CASSLSQGVTEAFF. This rearrangement joins TRBV7-2 to TRBJ1-1; 7 nucleotides agree with TRBD1. J was trimmed by 5 bases and V by 2 bases; bases with no gene match: 5. From germline, CDR1 is SGHTA and CDR2 FQGNSA. This CDR3 is built from 14 residues. Based on the CDR3 plus reference TRBV7-2 and TRBJ1-1, the full variable domain is GAGVSQSPSNKVTEKGKDVELRCDPISGHTALYWYRQSLGQGLEFLIYFQGNSAPDKSGLPSDRFSAERTGGSVSTLTIQRTQQEDSAVYLCASSLSQGVTEAFFGQGTRLTVV.